This T cell receptor beta chain is from a study of blood T cell repertoires in COVID-19. Study summary: Sites in the United States, Italy and Spain provided acute and convalescent COVID-19 samples. T cells, B-cell-depleted T cells, or PBMCs supplied cDNA or gDNA.

Germline V gene lookup returns CDR1 KGHDR and CDR2 SFDVKD. After removal of 8 bases from V and 5 bases from J, the junction contained 20 bases not matched to a gene. CDR3 length: 18 residues. As processed by the authors: Nucleated cell counts were estimated from reference gene primer amplification. Sequenced by immunoSEQ multiplex PCR; TCRdb stores in-frame clones only, minus some. That table furnishes V, J and clone size, whereas the DNA furnished D and trimming. In the table there are approximately 170,000 clones, about 89% of which are singletons. The receptor was isolated from a young man who had recovered from COVID-19. The chain carries TRBV24-1 and TRBJ2-7, with 10 bases lining up with TRBD2. The specimen was peripheral blood. CDR3 protein: CATKPDTGKGLATDEQYF. DNA for the CDR3: TGTGCCACCAAACCGGACACGGGAAAGGGACTAGCGACAGACGAGCAGTACTTC.